This T cell receptor (beta chain) was obtained from a study of blood T cell repertoires in COVID-19. About the research overall: COVID-19 samples collected from the United States, Italy and Spain covered acute and convalescent phases. T cells, B-cell-depleted T cells, or PBMCs provided the cDNA or gDNA that served as material.

Trimming took off 0 bases at V and 2 bases at J, with 7 bases between the two ends. The CDR3 extends over 14 amino acids. CDR1 and CDR2 from the germline V gene are SGHDN and FVKESK. In the study's own analysis: Researchers report that nucleated cell counts were estimated from reference gene primer amplification. This table comes from immunoSEQ multiplex PCR, and its TCRdb copy is limited to in-frame clones, with some not included. The V and J calls and the clone size are those of that table, but D and trimming were determined from the DNA. The sample includes under 500,000 clones, approximately 90% of them seen just once.

The origin of this receptor is a young woman with acute or convalescent COVID-19. The V gene is TRBV14, the J gene TRBJ2-5; no firm D call. Sequencing was carried out using peripheral blood. CDR3 coding DNA: TGTGCCAGCAGCCAAGATGCCGGGCAAGAGACCCAGTACTTC. Protein: CASSQDAGQETQYF.